Presented here are 14 T cell receptor beta chains from one specimen sequenced in a study of spatial heterogeneity in lung cancer (dated by TCRdb to about 2019). Preparation of the library involved 5' RACE. Sequencing instrument: NextSeq 500. TCRdb reran the public reads through fastp at Q25 and MiXCR, keeping productive beta chains. Rows are combined by CDR3 protein, so each entry shows the most common genes and DNA. The sample table holds just over 800 distinct CDR3 sequences, of which 7.2% were seen once. The ten top clones hold 15% of the sample. Overall study outcomes, separate from this receptor: The number of expanded intratumoral alpha and beta TCRs correlated with the tumor nonsynonymous mutation count.

The time point label on this specimen signifies: sample taken at primary tumor resection. Their specific antigens are unknown. The sequencing used lung tumor tissue, collected at surgery. These receptors were collected from a male donor with early-stage non-small cell lung cancer.

By share, this clonotype ranks as large. The gene calls are TRBV10-3 and TRBJ2-1; D is undetermined. Trimming shortened V by 2 bases and J by 7 bases, and 6 bases separated the two germline ends. CDR1 and CDR2 from the germline V gene are ENHRY and SYGVKD. The CDR3 is 12 amino acids. CDR3 DNA sequence: TGTGCCATCAGTGAGGATGGAAATGAGCAGTTCTTC. Protein sequence: CAISEDGNEQFF.

The genes are TRBV7-9 and TRBJ1-1; 9 bases are shared with TRBD1. The CDR3 covers 16 residues. V lost 5 bases to trimming and J lost 10 bases; unmatched junction nucleotides: 17. Germline lookup yields CDR1 SEHNR and CDR2 FQNEAQ (reference sequence). The CDR3 nucleotides are TGTGCCAGCAGCCCAGAAGGGACAGGGCACCGAGAAGTAGCTTTCTTT. Its translation is CASSPEGTGHREVAFF. Using reference TRBV7-9 and TRBJ1-1 for the parts outside the CDR3, the full variable domain is DTGVSQNPRHKITKRGQNVTFRCDPISEHNRLYWYRQTLGQGPEFLTYFQNEAQLEKSRLLSDRFSAERPKGSFSTLEIQRTEQGDSAMYLCASSPEGTGHREVAFFGQGTRLTVV.

V and J are TRBV7-2 and TRBJ2-5; a weak D match, TRBD2 (6 bases). This CDR3 comprises 15 residues. The V end lost 5 bases, the J end lost 2 bases, and 15 bases lay between the germline ends. The V gene's germline CDR1 is SGHTA and CDR2 FQGNSA. The CDR3 coding sequence is TGTGCCAGCAGCCCCCACCGGGGGACGCAAGAGACCCAGTACTTC. Its protein product is CASSPHRGTQETQYF.

This sequence joins TRBV7-9 and TRBJ1-1; a possible D gene is TRBD1 (6 bases). CDR1 and CDR2 from the germline V gene are SEHNR and FQNEAQ (reference sequence). This CDR3 has 15 residues. Trimming left V 5 bases short and J 3 bases short, with 16 bases between. The CDR3 region is CASSSTAAGDTEAFF. The CDR3, as DNA: TGTGCCAGCAGCAGCACCGCCGCAGGGGACACTGAAGCTTTCTTT.

Judged by abundance, this clonotype is medium-sized (0.01 to 0.1%). In DNA, the CDR3 is TGTGCCAGCAGGTATTTGGCGTCTGGGGCCAACGTCCTGACTTTC. Amino acid sequence: CASRYLASGANVLTF. This chain uses TRBV27 with TRBJ2-6; D unresolved. Per the germline V gene, CDR1 is MNHEY and CDR2 is SMNVEV (reference sequence). The CDR3 covers 15 residues. V lost 6 bases to trimming and J lost 1 base, with 10 bases between them.

In its sample, this clonotype ranks as large. The chain links TRBV30 to TRBJ2-5, with 7 bases lining up with TRBD2. The CDR3 contains 15 residues. Germline V gene lookup returns CDR1 GTSNPN and CDR2 SVGIG (reference sequence). J was trimmed by 0 bases and V by 0 bases; bases with no gene match: 4. The CDR3 loop is CAWSVWGGYQETQYF. CDR3 bases: TGTGCCTGGAGTGTATGGGGGGGGTACCAAGAGACCCAGTACTTC.

Relative to its sample, this clonotype is large. V gene TRBV6-2 or TRBV6-3 combines with J gene TRBJ2-3; possibly TRBD2 for D (6 bases). From germline, CDR1 is MNHEY and CDR2 SVGEGT. This CDR3 contains 13 residues. The V end was cut by 7 bases, the J end by 3 bases, with 11 bases between. The CDR3 here is CASTRDFTDTQYF. In nucleotides, the CDR3 is TGTGCCAGCACCCGGGACTTTACAGATACGCAGTATTTT.

This clonotype is termed medium-sized. The V gene is TRBV11-2, the J gene TRBJ2-2, with a possible D match to TRBD2 (6 bases). There are 16 residues in the CDR3. From germline, CDR1 is SGHAT and CDR2 FQNNGV. Trimming pared 5 bases from V and 6 bases from J, leaving 19 bases between. As DNA, the CDR3 is TGTGCCAGCAGCCCCTCGGAGGGTCGAATTGCCGGGGAGCTGTTTTTT. This encodes CASSPSEGRIAGELFF.

By its share, this clonotype is large. The V and J genes are TRBV7-2 and TRBJ1-2; D is ambiguous. CDR3 length equals 13 residues. The V end lost 5 bases, the J end lost 2 bases, and 9 bases lay between the germline ends. Germline V gene lookup returns CDR1 SGHTA and CDR2 FQGNSA. The CDR3 sequence is CASSPDQNYGYTF. CDR3 DNA sequence: TGTGCCAGCAGCCCCGACCAGAACTATGGCTACACCTTC.

In its sample, this clonotype ranks as medium-sized. J is TRBJ1-2 and V is TRBV5-4, with D uncertain. From germline, CDR1 is SGHNT and CDR2 YYREEE (reference sequence). The CDR3 sequence is 15 residues long. V dropped 4 bases and J dropped 9 bases, with 22 bases sitting between them. CDR3: CASSPPWTETDRYTF. CDR3 sequence (DNA): TGTGCCAGCAGCCCTCCTTGGACGGAGACTGATCGCTACACCTTC.

This clonotype is deemed large (0.1 to 1%). The chain combines TRBV20-1 with TRBJ2-3; D uncertain. The V end lost 3 bases, the J end lost 4 bases, and 5 bases lay between the germline ends. The CDR3 is 11 amino acids. Per the germline V gene, CDR1 is DFQATT and CDR2 is SNEGSKA (reference sequence). The CDR3 DNA is TGCAGTGCTAGCATCTCAGATACGCAGTATTTT. It is translated as CSASISDTQYF.

This clonotype is large in the sample. The chain joins TRBV20-1 to TRBJ2-5; 10 positions match TRBD2. CDR1 and CDR2 from the germline V gene are DFQATT and SNEGSKA (reference sequence). V trimming: 5 bases; J trimming: 5 bases; junction bases outside the gene matches: 8. CDR3 length: 14 residues. The CDR3 DNA reads TGCAGTGCTCCTATAGCGGGGGGTGGGGAGACCCAGTACTTC. Protein: CSAPIAGGGETQYF.

By sample fraction, this clonotype is large. CDR3 in DNA: TGTGCCAGCAGTCGACAGGATTCCTCTGGAAACACCATATATTTT. This sequence encodes CASSRQDSSGNTIYF. The V call is TRBV6-2 or TRBV6-3, the J call TRBJ1-3, with a tentative D call TRBD1 (6 bases). V lost 5 bases to trimming and J lost 0 bases, with 11 bases between them. Looked up from germline, CDR1 is MNHEY and CDR2 is SVGEGT. The CDR3 has 15 amino acids.

By sample share, this clonotype is medium-sized (0.01 to 0.1%). CDR3 in DNA: TGTGCCAGCCGCCCTGCGACACAGCTAGCCAAAAACATTCAGTACTTC. Protein product: CASRPATQLAKNIQYF. The chain carries TRBV6-6 and TRBJ2-4; D is ambiguous. The CDR3 has 16 residues. Between the trimmed V and J ends, which lost 8 bases and 0 bases, there was a span of 17 bases. CDR1 is MNHNY, CDR2 SVGAGI, per germline (reference sequence).